The clone carrying this TCR beta chain was observed many times. The antigen remains undetermined. The source of the sample is a study of T cells after yellow fever vaccination. Study findings and constraints: A small proportion of clonotypes was detected in both the CD4 and CD8 compartments. Among primary-vaccination clones, most reappeared after the booster, at around 97% for CD4 and approximately 88% for CD8.

TCRdb re-derived calls from the 5' RACE reads in MiXCR, one entry per CDR3 protein. The sample consists of fewer than 450,000 distinct CDR3 sequences, roughly 7.5% of them appearing once. Deletions cut 1 base from V and 3 bases from J, with 10 bases between. The CDR3 runs 15 residues. Germline V gives CDR1 LGHNA, CDR2 YSLEER. V usage is TRBV4-3 and J usage is TRBJ2-1; the D gene is possibly TRBD1 (6 bases). This receptor was taken from a man between 18 and 29 years old who received the YFV17D yellow fever vaccine. The specimen comprised PBMCs, sampled roughly 47 days after the first yellow fever vaccination. Here the CDR3 DNA reads TGCGCCAGCAGCCAAGGGGCAGGGGTCTACAATGAGCAGTTCTTC. Translation: CASSQGAGVYNEQFF.